Listed below are T cell receptor beta chains from one sample, sequenced in a study of cytomegalovirus exposure and HLA in healthy donors. Sequencing was performed with immunoSEQ multiplex PCR; in TCRdb, only in-frame clones are kept and a portion is missing. This sample carries 150,000 or so clones, around 80% of them seen once, and the ten largest clones take under 2%. The sequenced sample was PBMCs. The receptors stem from a man in his forties in good health and CMV-seronegative. Each CDR3 is given with its conserved first and last residue. Each record gives: clone size, D gene, J gene, V gene, CDR3 length, CDR3 DNA, CDR3 protein. A D gene is named only where the DNA matches it firmly. Rows give clone size only sometimes, using once, few, many, or a class for an expanded clone.

>-|-|TRBJ1-3|TRBV18|16
TGTGCCAGCTCACCCAATATCGGGGGTAGTGGAAACACCATATATTTT
CASSPNIGGSGNTIYF
>-|-|TRBJ1-1|TRBV11-2|11
TGTGCCAGCAGCTTAGAAAACGGAGCTTTCTTT
CASSLENGAFF
>-|-|TRBJ1-2|TRBV12-5|13
TGTGCTAGTGGTTTGAATGAGGAATCGGGGTACACCTTC
CASGLNEESGYTF
>once|-|TRBJ2-5|TRBV4-1|15
TGCGCCAGCAGCCGGGGTACAGGGTTTCAAGAGACCCAGTACTTC
CASSRGTGFQETQYF
>-|-|TRBJ1-5|TRBV15|13
TGTGCCACCAGCAGAGACCGTAATCAGCCCCAGCATTTT
CATSRDRNQPQHF
>-|TRBD2|TRBJ2-1|TRBV7-2|15
TGTGCCAGCGTGTGGACTAGCGGTTCTTACAATGAGCAGTTCTTC
CASVWTSGSYNEQFF
>-|-|TRBJ1-4|TRBV2|13
TGTGCCAGCTCGACAGAGGTAAATGAAAAACTGTTTTTT
CASSTEVNEKLFF
>few|-|TRBJ2-3|TRBV7-9|14
TGTGCCAGCAGCCAAGAGCCAGGCCTCACTACGCAGTATTTT
CASSQEPGLTTQYF
>-|TRBD1|TRBJ1-5|TRBV18|15
TGTGCCAGCTCATCGCTACAGGGGATTGATCAGCCCCAGCATTTT
CASSSLQGIDQPQHF
>-|-|TRBJ1-1|TRBV28|12
TGTGCCAGCAGTTCATCTATCCATGAAGCTTTCTTT
CASSSSIHEAFF
>-|TRBD2|TRBJ2-3|TRBV7-3|14
TGTGCCAGCAGCGTTGGGACTAGCGGGTATACGCAGTATTTT
CASSVGTSGYTQYF
>-|TRBD1|TRBJ2-1|TRBV2|14
TGTGCCAGCACCGGGACAGGACTCTACAATGAGCAGTTCTTC
CASTGTGLYNEQFF
>once|-|TRBJ2-1|TRBV6-5|15
TGTGCCAGCAGTTACTCCCTGTCAGAAAACAATGAGCAGTTCTTC
CASSYSLSENNEQFF
>-|-|TRBJ2-3|TRBV5-1|14
TGCGCCAGCAGCTTGAACTCAAACACAGATACGCAGTATTTT
CASSLNSNTDTQYF
>-|TRBD2|TRBJ2-1|TRBV9|14
TGTGCCAGCAGCGTAGGGGGAGGGTTCGATGAGCAGTTCTTC
CASSVGGGFDEQFF
>once|-|TRBJ2-1|TRBV7-6|14
TGTGCCAGCAGCTTAGTGGGGAGGAGTAATGAGCAGTTCTTC
CASSLVGRSNEQFF
>-|TRBD2|TRBJ2-1|TRBV27|15
TGTGCCAGCAGTTTATCGACGGGGGGGCTTGGTGAGCAGTTCTTC
CASSLSTGGLGEQFF
>few|-|TRBJ1-6|TRBV6-5|15
TGTGCCAGCAGAGAGGGGGGGGCCTATAATTCACCCCTCCACTTT
CASREGGAYNSPLHF
>once|-|TRBJ2-7|TRBV6-6|12
TGTGCCAGCAGTTACTCACGGGGGGAGCAGTACTTC
CASSYSRGEQYF
>-|-|TRBJ2-6|TRBV5-1|17
TGCGCCAGCAGCTTGGGCTGGGGGGTTTCTGGGGCCAACGTCCTGACTTTC
CASSLGWGVSGANVLTF
>-|TRBD2|TRBJ2-7|TRBV7-8|15
TGTGCCAGCAGCTCCAGGACTAGCGCCGACTACGAGCAGTACTTC
CASSSRTSADYEQYF
>-|TRBD1|TRBJ1-2|TRBV25-1|14
TGTGCCAGCAGTTCGGACAGGGCGGGCAATGGCTACACCTTC
CASSSDRAGNGYTF
>-|TRBD2|TRBJ2-7|TRBV6-5|15
TGTGCCAGCAGTGTATCCGGGACTAGCGGGAGCGAGCAGTACTTC
CASSVSGTSGSEQYF
>-|TRBD2|TRBJ2-2|TRBV5-1|20
TGCGCCAGCAGACCCTCGCGGACTAGCGGGGCCAGGGTAGACACCGGGGAGCTGTTTTTT
CASRPSRTSGARVDTGELFF
>-|-|TRBJ2-6|TRBV29-1|15
TGCAGCGTCGTCGGGACTTCGACTGGGGCCAACGTCCTGACTTTC
CSVVGTSTGANVLTF
>few|TRBD1|TRBJ1-1|TRBV2|15
TGTGCCAGCAGTGGGGGAAGGACAGGGCGGACTGAAGCTTTCTTT
CASSGGRTGRTEAFF
>-|TRBD1|TRBJ1-5|TRBV27|15
TGTGCCAGCTCACCCGGGACAGCAGGCAATCAGCCCCAGCATTTT
CASSPGTAGNQPQHF
>-|-|TRBJ2-7|TRBV7-3|16
TGTGCCAGCAGCTTGTCTCCAGCGATGGCCTCCTACGAGCAGTACTTC
CASSLSPAMASYEQYF
>-|TRBD1|TRBJ1-5|TRBV6-5|13
TGTGCCAGCAGTGGGACAGCAAATCAGCCCCAGCATTTT
CASSGTANQPQHF
>-|TRBD2|TRBJ2-1|TRBV14|14
TGTGCCAGCAGCCGACTAGCGGGAGGCAATGAGCAGTTCTTC
CASSRLAGGNEQFF
>-|TRBD2|TRBJ2-1|TRBV4-1|14
TGCGCCAGCAGCCTCGGACTAGCAACCAATGAGCAGTTCTTC
CASSLGLATNEQFF
>-|-|TRBJ2-7|TRBV19|14
TGTGCCAGCAGGGACTTTTCGAAACCCTACGAGCAGTACTTC
CASRDFSKPYEQYF
>-|TRBD1|TRBJ2-1|TRBV2|16
TGTGCCAGCAGTGAACATGAGGGACAGGGGTACAATGAGCAGTTCTTC
CASSEHEGQGYNEQFF
>-|-|TRBJ2-1|TRBV7-2|13
TGTGCCAGCAGTAAGGCGGCCTACAATGAGCAGTTCTTC
CASSKAAYNEQFF
>-|TRBD1|TRBJ1-4|TRBV5-4|17
TGTGCCAGCATGGGGGACAGGGGGCGCGAGGGGGAGGAAAAACTGTTTTTT
CASMGDRGREGEEKLFF
>-|TRBD2|TRBJ2-5|TRBV18|14
TGTGCCAGCTCACCGAGCGGGAGGGCGGAGACCCAGTACTTC
CASSPSGRAETQYF
>-|TRBD1|TRBJ1-1|TRBV5-1|15
TGCGCCAGCAGCGGGACAGGGAGAGTTGGCACTGAAGCTTTCTTT
CASSGTGRVGTEAFF
>-|-|TRBJ2-7|TRBV6-1|12
TGTGCCGGGGCACCGAACTCCTACGAGCAGTACTTC
CAGAPNSYEQYF
>-|-|TRBJ2-3|TRBV7-3|17
TGTGCCAGCAGCTCTTCGTGGGGGGAACCATATCAAGATACGCAGTATTTT
CASSSSWGEPYQDTQYF
>-|TRBD1|TRBJ1-1|TRBV5-6|14
TGTGCCAGCAGCTTGGGGACAGGGGGCGCGGAGGCTTTCTTT
CASSLGTGGAEAFF
>-|-|TRBJ2-1|TRBV30|16
TGTGCCTGGACACGACACTCCGGGGGAGTTAATAATGAGCAGTTCTTC
CAWTRHSGGVNNEQFF
>-|-|TRBJ2-7|TRBV27|13
TGTGCCAGCGGGGCTCTGGTTACCTACGAGCAGTACTTC
CASGALVTYEQYF
>-|-|TRBJ1-3|TRBV10-3|18
TGTGCCATCAGTGAGTCGATGGGCAGGTCGATCTCTGGAAACACCATATATTTT
CAISESMGRSISGNTIYF
>-|TRBD2|TRBJ2-2|TRBV5-6|17
TGTGCCAGCAGCCCTGCCGGTGCGGGAGACAACACCGGGGAGCTGTTTTTT
CASSPAGAGDNTGELFF
>-|-|TRBJ1-4|TRBV19|14
TGTGCCAGTACCGGATTCGCACAGGGAGGGGAACTGTTTTTT
CASTGFAQGGELFF
>-|-|TRBJ1-4|TRBV6-6|13
TGTGCCAGCAGTCCCCCCCCCGGGGAAAAACTGTTTTTT
CASSPPPGEKLFF
>-|-|TRBJ1-2|TRBV9|11
TGTGCCAGCAGCCGGGACTATGGCTACACCTTC
CASSRDYGYTF
>-|-|TRBJ1-1|TRBV29-1|12
TGCAGCGGCCAGGGGATGAACACTGAAGCTTTCTTT
CSGQGMNTEAFF
>-|TRBD1|TRBJ1-1|TRBV15|14
TGTGCCACCTCGCGACAGGGGCAAAACACTGAAGCTTTCTTT
CATSRQGQNTEAFF
>-|-|TRBJ1-2|TRBV6-1|14
TGTGCCAGCAGTGTAGACAGCGCAGGCTATGGCTACACCTTC
CASSVDSAGYGYTF
>-|-|TRBJ2-5|TRBV29-1|12
TGCAGCGTTGTACAGCCCCAAGAGACCCAGTACTTC
CSVVQPQETQYF
>-|TRBD1|TRBJ2-2|TRBV4-2|16
TGTGCCAGCAGCCAGGAGACAGGGGGGAACACCGGGGAGCTGTTTTTT
CASSQETGGNTGELFF
>-|-|TRBJ2-3|TRBV7-2|17
TGTGCCAGCAGCTTGGCACAGGTCCGCCCCCGCACAGATACGCAGTATTTT
CASSLAQVRPRTDTQYF
>-|-|TRBJ2-7|TRBV10-1|14
TGCGCCAGCATTACTAGACAGGAACCCTACGAGCAGTACTTC
CASITRQEPYEQYF
>few|TRBD1|TRBJ1-1|TRBV7-9|15
TGTGCCAGCAGCCGGCAGGGGGCGAGTGGCACTGAAGCTTTCTTT
CASSRQGASGTEAFF
>-|TRBD2|TRBJ2-1|TRBV7-6|16
TGTGCCAGCAGCTTAGTCGCTAGCGGGACCTACAATGAGCAGTTCTTC
CASSLVASGTYNEQFF
>-|-|TRBJ1-5|TRBV5-5|17
TGTGCCAGCAGCTTGGGGCGTGGAGGGCAGAGCAATCAGCCCCAGCATTTT
CASSLGRGGQSNQPQHF
>-|-|TRBJ1-2|TRBV29-1|11
TGCAGCGTTGTGACAGCCTATGGCTACACCTTC
CSVVTAYGYTF
>-|-|TRBJ1-1|TRBV19|16
TGTGCCAGTAGTATCCCGCAGGGACTCGTGAACACTGAAGCTTTCTTT
CASSIPQGLVNTEAFF